This entry lists 20 T cell receptor beta chains sequenced from one sample in a study of radiotherapy plus CTLA-4 blockade in lung cancer. TCRdb's copy holds only in-frame clones and misses some; the assay was immunoSEQ multiplex PCR. Among tens of thousands of clones listed, more than 65% were seen once. The sample in question was peripheral blood, obtained from a patient treated with radiotherapy plus ipilimumab. The source of these receptors is a human donor with non-small cell lung cancer who had stable disease on radiotherapy plus ipilimumab.

CDR3 DNA: TGTGCCAGCAGCTCGGGACAGGGGTATTCACCCCTCCACTTT. This encodes CASSSGQGYSPLHF. The J gene is TRBJ1-6, the V gene TRBV7-2; 10 bases are shared with TRBD1. Looked up from germline, CDR1 is SGHTA and CDR2 is FQGNSA. The length of the CDR3 is 14 residues. The trim removed 4 bases at V and 8 bases at J, leaving 2 bases unmatched.

The chain combines TRBV7-2 with TRBJ1-1; D unresolved. CDR3 length equals 13 residues. Trimming shortened V by 4 bases and J by 0 bases, and 6 bases separated the two germline ends. CDR1 is SGHTA, CDR2 FQGNSA, per germline. The CDR3 nucleotides are TGTGCCAGCAGCTCTTACTTGAACACTGAAGCTTTCTTT. Residues: CASSSYLNTEAFF. Using reference TRBV7-2 and TRBJ1-1 for the parts outside the CDR3, the full variable domain is GAGVSQSPSNKVTEKGKDVELRCDPISGHTALYWYRQSLGQGLEFLIYFQGNSAPDKSGLPSDRFSAERTGGSVSTLTIQRTQQEDSAVYLCASSSYLNTEAFFGQGTRLTVV.

The chain links TRBV29-1 to TRBJ1-1; D remains unclear. CDR3 size: 15 residues. Trimming shortened V by 2 bases and J by 1 base, and 14 bases separated the two germline ends. The germline gives CDR1 SQVTM, CDR2 ANQGSEA. The DNA of the CDR3 is TGCAGCGTTGAAATAGGCCAACTAGCGAACACTGAAGCTTTCTTT. It translates to CSVEIGQLANTEAFF.

This chain joins TRBV5-1 and TRBJ2-7; the match to TRBD1 covers 10 bases. CDR1 is SGHRS, CDR2 YFSETQ, per germline. The CDR3 length is 15 residues. J gave up 7 bases and V 0 bases, and 7 bases lay outside the gene matches. The CDR3 DNA reads TGCGCCAGCAGCTTGGTCCCGGGACAGGGGAGGGAGCAGTACTTC. Its translation: CASSLVPGQGREQYF.

Written as DNA, the CDR3 is TGTGCCAGCAGCTTACTGGGAGGGGAGACCCAGTACTTC. Amino acids: CASSLLGGETQYF. The chain couples TRBV7-3 to TRBJ2-5; TRBD2 matches at 7 bases. Germline lookup yields CDR1 SGHTA and CDR2 FQGTGA. The V gene end was trimmed by 2 bases and the J gene end by 5 bases; junction bases not matched to a gene: 2. This CDR3 has 13 amino acids.

The chain recombines TRBV30 with TRBJ1-2; D gene uncertain. V lost 0 bases, J lost 6 bases, and 14 bases lay in between. The CDR3 extends over 14 amino acids. The germline gives CDR1 GTSNPN, CDR2 SVGIG (reference sequence). The CDR3 DNA sequence: TGTGCCTGGAGTGTTAGAATGGAGGGCGATGGCTACACCTTC. It translates to CAWSVRMEGDGYTF.

The chain recombines TRBV21-1 with TRBJ2-4; the DNA was not compared with TRBD1, the D call given in the table. TRBV21-1 is labeled a pseudogene. The CDR3 loop spans 22 amino acids. The chain's CDR3 is CASSPPSGTGVHRTLAKNIQYF. CDR3 DNA sequence: TGTGCCAGCTCGCCGCCTTCCGGGACAGGGGTCCACCGCACTCTAGCCAAAAACATTCAGTACTTC.

The rearrangement uses TRBV5-1 and TRBJ2-5; the match to TRBD2 covers 8 bases. The end of the DNA is better explained by TRBJ2-7, so the J call may be wrong. The CDR3 runs 15 residues. Germline V gene data show CDR1 as SGHRS and CDR2 as YFSETQ. This CDR3 is CASSLASGGPYEQYF. The CDR3, as DNA: TGCGCCAGCAGCTTGGCCTCGGGGGGGCCCTACGAGCAGTACTTC.

This chain links TRBV6-6 with TRBJ2-7; 11 bases map to TRBD1. The CDR3 is 16 residues long. In germline, CDR1 is MNHNY, CDR2 SVGAGI (reference sequence). Germline trimming cut 5 bases from V and 3 bases from J; bases unmatched to any gene: 9. CDR3 bases: TGTGCCAGCAGTCTTTCTACCGGGACAGGGGGCTACGAGCAGTACTTC. Its protein is CASSLSTGTGGYEQYF.

V is TRBV5-6 and J is TRBJ2-3; possible D gene TRBD1, 5 bases. Deletions cut 4 bases from V and 8 bases from J, with 32 bases between. Per germline, CDR1 SGHDT and CDR2 YYEEEE. CDR3 length: 19 residues. CDR3 coding DNA: TGTGCCAGCAGCCGCCCTAGGACAAGGCCACCTACTGCACAGGTTACGCAGTATTTT. It encodes CASSRPRTRPPTAQVTQYF.

This chain joins TRBV10-2 and TRBJ1-2; possibly TRBD1 for D (5 bases). With 3 bases removed from V and 3 bases from J, the gap between germline ends came to 8 bases. CDR1 is WSHSY, CDR2 SAAADI, per germline. The CDR3 contains 13 residues. CDR3 coding DNA: TGCGCCAGCAGTGACGCAGGGCACTATGGCTACACCTTC. The encoded protein is CASSDAGHYGYTF.

This chain links TRBV27 with TRBJ2-2; 9 positions agree with TRBD1. CDR3 size: 16 residues. The V segment lost 2 bases and the J segment 1 base; nucleotides outside the gene matches: 2. Germline V gene sequence: CDR1 MNHEY, CDR2 SMNVEV (reference sequence). This chain's CDR3 is CASSLPDRGNTGELFF. CDR3 nucleotides: TGTGCCAGCAGTTTACCGGACAGGGGGAACACCGGGGAGCTGTTTTTT.

The V call is TRBV7-9, the J call TRBJ1-6; TRBD1 is a possible D gene (5 bases). Germline V CDR1 and CDR2: SEHNR, FQNEAQ (reference sequence). With 1 base removed from V and 9 bases from J, the gap between germline ends came to 10 bases. The CDR3 is made up of 14 amino acids. The CDR3 reads CASSLGQSVSPLHF. The CDR3 DNA reads TGTGCCAGCAGCTTAGGACAGTCAGTTTCACCCCTCCACTTT. Full variable domain (outside the CDR3, taken from reference TRBV7-9 and TRBJ1-6): DTGVSQNPRHKITKRGQNVTFRCDPISEHNRLYWYRQTLGQGPEFLTYFQNEAQLEKSRLLSDRFSAERPKGSFSTLEIQRTEQGDSAMYLCASSLGQSVSPLHFGNGTRLTVT.

This clone was observed once. The chain couples TRBV27 to TRBJ2-5; possibly TRBD1 for D (5 bases). The better agreement between TRBJ2-7 and the DNA end casts doubt on the J call. Per germline, CDR1 MNHEY and CDR2 SMNVEV (reference sequence). The CDR3 is 15 amino acids. For the CDR3, the DNA is TGTGCCAGCAGTTTAAGCAGGGTTCAAACCTACGAGCAGTACTTC. Protein: CASSLSRVQTYEQYF.

This chain links TRBV9 with TRBJ1-6; D gene ambiguous. The V end was cut by 5 bases, the J end by 8 bases, with 17 bases between. The CDR3 is made up of 15 amino acids. CDR1 and CDR2 (germline): SGDLS, YYNGEE. In nucleotides, the CDR3 is TGTGCCAGCAGGAGTGAACAGATTTCCGATTCACCCCTCCACTTT. Its translation is CASRSEQISDSPLHF.

The table lists this clone with a count of one. This sequence joins TRBV7-2 and TRBJ1-5; D is uncertain. V lost 5 bases and J 9 bases, leaving 14 bases between the germline ends. CDR1 and CDR2 from the germline V gene are SGHTA and FQGNSA. The CDR3 consists of 13 residues. Here the CDR3 reads CASSPLPVPPQHF. Written as DNA, the CDR3 is TGTGCCAGCAGCCCGCTCCCGGTACCGCCCCAGCATTTT.

This chain uses TRBV4-1 with TRBJ1-2, with D possibly matching TRBD1 (6 bases). This CDR3 has 19 amino acids. Looked up from germline, CDR1 is MGHRA and CDR2 is YSYEKL. Trimming left V 0 bases short and J 7 bases short, with 27 bases between. This CDR3 is CASSQDTALGRGARGGYTF. The DNA for the CDR3 is TGCGCCAGCAGCCAAGATACCGCTTTAGGGAGGGGGGCGCGAGGTGGCTACACCTTC.

The rearrangement links TRBV5-1 to TRBJ1-4; a weak D match, TRBD1 (5 bases). This CDR3 comprises 16 residues. V was shortened by 3 bases and J by 3 bases, with 15 bases between the two germline ends. CDR1 and CDR2 (germline): SGHRS, YFSETQ. This CDR3 is CASSSGVQGPNEKLFF. For the CDR3, the DNA is TGCGCCAGCAGCTCTGGCGTCCAGGGTCCTAATGAAAAACTGTTTTTT.

The V gene is TRBV18, the J gene TRBJ2-7, with 7 bases fitting TRBD1. This CDR3 is 15 amino acids long. Germline loops: CDR1 KGHSH, CDR2 LQKENI. Unmatched junction bases numbered 11, after V lost 3 bases and J lost 6 bases. The CDR3 loop is CASSPRRQGMGEQYF. The CDR3 DNA reads as TGTGCCAGCTCACCCCGGAGACAGGGAATGGGCGAGCAGTACTTC.

The chain uses TRBV30 and TRBJ2-7, with TRBD2 as a possible D gene (5 bases). Germline CDR1 reads GTSNPN; CDR2 reads SVGIG (reference sequence). This CDR3 has 12 amino acids. The ends were cut back, 2 bases at V and 5 bases at J, with 10 bases in the middle. The CDR3 DNA is TGTGCCTGGAGTCGGACTCTGAACGAGCAGTACTTC. Translated, it gives CAWSRTLNEQYF.